These 7 T cell receptor beta chains were all obtained from the same sample, sequenced in a study of Graves' ophthalmopathy and Graves' hyperthyroidism listed by TCRdb under 2018. Sequenced using an Illumina HiSeq 2000. TCR beta CDR3 regions were amplified from RNA transcripts for repertoire sequencing. A first-round RT-PCR used HTBI primers with the Qiagen OneStep RT-PCR kit, followed by a second-round multiplex PCR, size selection and purification. The public sequencing data were trimmed at Q25 with fastp and processed into clonotypes with MiXCR by TCRdb, which kept only in-frame beta chains. For every CDR3 protein sequence, its rows merge into one entry that carries the most common genes and DNA. This sample gives 300,000 to 400,000 distinct CDR3 sequences in total; roughly 17% of them show up just once. The ten largest account for around an eighth of the sample. The sequencing input was peripheral blood. The receptors shown here come from an adult man with Graves' ophthalmopathy.

Ten or more counts support this clonotype. The chain carries TRBV9 and TRBJ2-5, with D possibly TRBD2 on 6 matching bases. The CDR3 totals 17 residues. The V and J ends lost 0 bases and 4 bases respectively, with 19 bases between them. Germline CDR1 is SGDLS and CDR2 is YYNGEE. CDR3: CASSVGGLARMGETQYF. In DNA form, the CDR3 reads TGTGCCAGCAGCGTAGGAGGGCTAGCGAGAATGGGAGAGACCCAGTACTTC.

This clonotype was picked up many times. The rearrangement joins TRBV4-3 to TRBJ1-6; D remains unclear. The CDR3 sequence is 15 residues long. Trimming stripped 0 bases from V and 9 bases from J, with 12 bases between. In germline, CDR1 is LGHNA, CDR2 YSLEER. The CDR3 DNA reads TGCGCCAGCAGCCAAGAAGGTGCGGCACGTTCACCCCTCCACTTT. It codes for CASSQEGAARSPLHF.

This clonotype was counted at least ten times. This chain joins TRBV20-1 and TRBJ2-7; the D gene is possibly TRBD1 (5 bases). Germline values: CDR1 DFQATT, CDR2 SNEGSKA (reference sequence). There are 13 residues in the CDR3. The V end lost 2 bases, the J end lost 0 bases, and 8 bases lay between the germline ends. The CDR3 DNA reads as TGCAGTGCTAGAAGGGGAATCTCCTACGAGCAGTACTTC. It is translated as CSARRGISYEQYF.

This clonotype was observed many times. The chain is built from TRBV6-2 or TRBV6-3 and TRBJ2-7; 7 nucleotides align to TRBD1. J gave up 7 bases and V 6 bases, and 15 bases lay outside the gene matches. The germline CDR1 and CDR2 sequences are MNHEY and SVGEGT. This CDR3 has 15 amino acids. The CDR3 nucleotides are TGTGCCAGCAGGCAGATGGGGACAGCCACAGGGGAGCAGTACTTC. Translated, it gives CASRQMGTATGEQYF.

V and J are TRBV27 and TRBJ2-7; TRBD1 aligns across 9 bases. This CDR3 comprises 13 residues. CDR1 and CDR2 (germline): MNHEY, SMNVEV (reference sequence). Unmatched junction bases numbered 2, after V lost 8 bases and J lost 0 bases. The CDR3 protein is CASGQGFSYEQYF. CDR3 coding DNA: TGTGCCAGCGGACAGGGGTTCTCCTACGAGCAGTACTTC.

This clonotype was detected ten times or more. The chain is built from TRBV19 and TRBJ1-5; D may be TRBD1 (5 bases). V shed 10 bases and J shed 0 bases, with 16 bases lying between them. Germline V gene lookup returns CDR1 LNHDA and CDR2 SQIVND (reference sequence). The CDR3 is 15 amino acids. The CDR3 sequence: CATREGVYSNQPQHF. CDR3 coding DNA: TGTGCCACTCGGGAAGGGGTTTATAGCAATCAGCCCCAGCATTTT.

The V and J genes are TRBV20-1 and TRBJ1-2; D remains ambiguous. Trimming pared 0 bases from V and 5 bases from J, leaving 7 bases between. Germline CDR1 and CDR2: DFQATT and SNEGSKA (reference sequence). The CDR3 length is 12 residues. The CDR3 nucleotides read TGCAGTGCTAGAGATCTATATTATGGCTACACCTTC. This translates into CSARDLYYGYTF.